This is a list of T cell receptor beta chains from one sample in a study of blood T cell repertoires in COVID-19. Data came from immunoSEQ multiplex PCR; TCRdb stores just in-frame clones and leaves some out. This sample yields 180,000 or so clones, of which about 88% are seen a single time; 7% belongs to the top ten. The specimen was peripheral blood. The receptors come from an elderly woman in a cohort sampled during active or convalescent COVID-19. The CDR3 runs from the conserved cysteine through the conserved F or W. The order of the fields is D gene, J gene, V gene, clone size, CDR3 protein, CDR3 DNA. D genes are given only for firm matches. Some rows mark clone size as missing; the rest say once, few, many or name a class of expanded clone.

NA | TRBJ2-2 | TRBV5-1 | NA | CASSLSSGELFF | TGCGCCAGCAGCTTGTCCTCCGGGGAGCTGTTTTTT
TRBD1 | TRBJ1-4 | TRBV10-3 | NA | CAISRDRNEKLFF | TGTGCCATCAGTAGGGACAGGAACGAAAAACTGTTTTTT
TRBD2 | TRBJ2-1 | TRBV5-1 | once | CASSLAGLAGLREQFF | TGCGCCAGCAGCTTGGCGGGACTAGCGGGACTTCGGGAGCAGTTCTTC
NA | TRBJ2-2 | TRBV3-1/TRBV3-2 | NA | CASSQAGVYTGELFF | TGTGCCAGCAGCCAAGCGGGAGTGTACACCGGGGAGCTGTTTTTT
TRBD2 | TRBJ2-2 | TRBV7-8 | NA | CATQLAGSPQGELFF | TGTGCCACCCAACTAGCGGGTTCTCCCCAGGGGGAGCTGTTTTTT
NA | TRBJ1-1 | TRBV7-9 | NA | CASSLVTVEAFF | TGTGCCAGCAGCTTAGTGACAGTTGAAGCTTTCTTT
NA | TRBJ2-5 | TRBV7-2 | NA | CASSFFRAGQETQYF | TGTGCCAGCAGCTTCTTCCGGGCAGGGCAAGAGACCCAGTACTTC
NA | TRBJ2-2 | TRBV12-3/TRBV12-4 | NA | CASNYYTGELFF | TGTGCCAGCAATTATTACACCGGGGAGCTGTTTTTT
NA | TRBJ1-1 | TRBV7-2 | NA | CASSPRREGSGEAFF | TGTGCCAGCAGTCCCCGCAGGGAGGGATCTGGGGAGGCTTTCTTT
TRBD2 | TRBJ2-1 | TRBV7-2 | NA | CASSLSGGSFNEQFF | TGTGCCAGCAGCTTATCGGGGGGGTCTTTCAATGAGCAGTTCTTC
NA | TRBJ2-7 | TRBV12-5 | NA | CASGTKGGGAEDEQYF | TGTGCTAGTGGAACGAAGGGCGGAGGTGCAGAGGACGAGCAGTACTTC
NA | TRBJ2-7 | TRBV19 | once | CASRQGISYEQYF | TGTGCCAGTCGTCAGGGGATATCCTACGAGCAGTACTTC
NA | TRBJ1-5 | TRBV7-2 | NA | CASSLDRDQPQHF | TGTGCCAGCAGCTTAGATCGGGATCAGCCCCAGCATTTT
NA | TRBJ1-4 | TRBV27 | once | CASRKAATNEKLFF | TGTGCCAGCAGGAAAGCTGCAACTAATGAAAAACTGTTTTTT
TRBD2 | TRBJ2-1 | TRBV4-1 | once | CASSRVLAGASSYNEQFF | TGCGCCAGCAGCCGGGTCCTAGCGGGGGCTAGCTCCTACAATGAGCAGTTCTTC
TRBD1 | TRBJ1-1 | TRBV30 | NA | CAWSDDRGGSEAFF | TGTGCCTGGAGTGACGACAGGGGAGGCTCTGAAGCTTTCTTT
TRBD1 | TRBJ1-2 | TRBV19 | NA | CASSTPRTGRLIDYGYTF | TGTGCCAGTAGTACCCCCCGGACAGGGAGGCTTATTGACTATGGCTACACCTTC
TRBD1 | TRBJ1-2 | TRBV6-5 | NA | CASSPLGQVLYGYTF | TGTGCCAGCAGTCCCCTCGGACAGGTCTTATATGGCTACACCTTC
NA | TRBJ2-3 | TRBV6-6 | NA | CASSYSSITDTQYF | TGTGCCAGCAGTTACTCTTCTATCACAGATACGCAGTATTTT
NA | TRBJ2-5 | TRBV5-1 | NA | CASRSRGVTAMRKYQETQYF | TGCGCCAGCAGGTCTCGCGGAGTGACAGCAATGAGAAAGTACCAAGAGACCCAGTACTTC
TRBD2 | TRBJ2-1 | TRBV24-1 | NA | CATSDFVAGRNEQFF | TGTGCCACCAGTGATTTCGTAGCGGGAAGGAATGAGCAGTTCTTC
TRBD2 | TRBJ2-7 | TRBV7-2 | NA | CASSTTSGRLGEQYF | TGTGCCAGCAGCACCACTAGCGGGCGTCTGGGGGAGCAGTACTTC
NA | TRBJ2-5 | TRBV5-1 | NA | CASNKFRGRRETQYF | TGCGCCAGCAACAAATTCAGGGGAAGGAGGGAGACCCAGTACTTC
NA | TRBJ1-1 | TRBV4-1 | NA | CASSQGSGGNTEAFF | TGCGCCAGCAGCCAAGGATCGGGGGGGAATACTGAAGCTTTCTTT
NA | TRBJ2-2 | TRBV6-5 | NA | CASRPLLGNTGELFF | TGTGCCAGCAGACCACTACTCGGGAACACCGGGGAGCTGTTTTTT
NA | TRBJ1-2 | TRBV15 | NA | CATSRASNYGYTF | TGTGCCACCAGCAGAGCCTCTAACTATGGCTACACCTTC
NA | TRBJ1-2 | TRBV5-4 | NA | CASSRVQSSIGYTF | TGTGCCAGCAGCCGGGTTCAGTCGAGCATTGGCTACACCTTC
NA | TRBJ2-1 | TRBV2 | NA | CASGAKYNEQFF | TGTGCCAGCGGGGCTAAATACAATGAGCAGTTCTTC
TRBD1 | TRBJ1-2 | TRBV18 | NA | CASSSDRANYGYTF | TGTGCCAGCTCATCGGACAGGGCCAACTATGGCTACACCTTC
NA | TRBJ1-5 | TRBV4-1 | NA | CASSQEGQGLQPQHF | TGCGCCAGCAGCCAAGAGGGCCAGGGGCTTCAGCCCCAGCATTTT
NA | TRBJ1-3 | TRBV11-2 | NA | CASTLNRQASGNTIYF | TGTGCCAGCACCTTGAACAGACAGGCGTCTGGAAACACCATATATTTT
NA | TRBJ1-6 | TRBV14 | NA | CASSLYEDSPLHF | TGTGCCAGCAGCTTGTATGAGGATTCACCCCTCCACTTT
TRBD1 | TRBJ1-1 | TRBV3-1/TRBV3-2 | NA | CASSQGTGVVAFF | TGTGCCAGCAGCCAGGGTACAGGGGTTGTTGCTTTCTTT
NA | TRBJ1-1 | TRBV30 | NA | CAWSPRHTEAFF | TGTGCCTGGAGTCCCCGACATACTGAAGCTTTCTTT
TRBD2 | TRBJ2-1 | TRBV18 | NA | CASSPSTSGTTYNEQFF | TGTGCCAGCTCACCTTCGACTAGCGGGACTACCTACAATGAGCAGTTCTTC
NA | TRBJ2-1 | TRBV5-1 | NA | CASSLGGPNNEQFF | TGCGCCAGCAGCTTGGGGGGCCCCAACAATGAGCAGTTCTTC
TRBD1 | TRBJ1-5 | TRBV12-5 | NA | CASGLIRTGTTKGNQPQHF | TGTGCTAGTGGTTTGATACGGACAGGGACGACGAAAGGGAATCAGCCCCAGCATTTT
TRBD1 | TRBJ2-7 | TRBV27 | NA | CASRPNYRGRNEQYF | TGTGCCAGCAGGCCTAATTACAGGGGGAGGAACGAGCAGTACTTC
NA | TRBJ2-5 | TRBV7-9 | NA | CASRAEQETQYF | TGTGCCAGCAGGGCGGAACAAGAGACCCAGTACTTC
NA | TRBJ1-1 | TRBV27 | NA | CASRSWGGETEAFF | TGTGCCAGCAGGTCCTGGGGGGGTGAGACTGAAGCTTTCTTT
TRBD1 | TRBJ1-5 | TRBV2 | NA | CASSRTTGTNQPQHF | TGTGCCAGCAGTCGAACGACAGGGACCAATCAGCCCCAGCATTTT
TRBD2 | TRBJ2-2 | TRBV7-9 | NA | CASSTGLAGGRGTGELFF | TGTGCCAGCAGCACGGGACTAGCGGGGGGGCGAGGCACCGGGGAGCTGTTTTTT
TRBD2 | TRBJ2-5 | TRBV7-2 | NA | CASSLTGPGGGRRAQYF | TGTGCCAGCAGCCTAACTGGCCCGGGTGGCGGGAGACGGGCCCAGTACTTC
TRBD1 | TRBJ1-5 | TRBV7-8 | NA | CASSLAPTGANQPQHF | TGTGCCAGCAGCTTAGCACCGACAGGGGCAAATCAGCCCCAGCATTTT
NA | TRBJ2-3 | TRBV6-4 | NA | CASREAPMTDTQYF | TGTGCCAGCCGCGAGGCACCGATGACAGATACGCAGTATTTT
TRBD2 | TRBJ2-1 | TRBV5-1 | NA | CASSLDPGLALNEQFF | TGCGCCAGCAGCTTAGATCCGGGACTAGCGTTGAATGAGCAGTTCTTC
TRBD1 | TRBJ1-3 | TRBV7-9 | NA | CASSPVGTDVGNTIYF | TGTGCCAGCAGCCCGGTTGGGACAGATGTTGGAAACACCATATATTTT
TRBD2 | TRBJ2-3 | TRBV30 | once | CAWSVFKGSSGGWYTQYF | TGTGCCTGGAGTGTATTCAAGGGTTCTAGCGGGGGGTGGTATACGCAGTATTTT
TRBD1 | TRBJ1-2 | TRBV12-3/TRBV12-4 | NA | CASSFTGVYGYTF | TGTGCCAGCAGTTTTACAGGGGTCTATGGCTACACCTTC
NA | TRBJ1-3 | TRBV6-5 | NA | CASSTGDSGNTIYF | TGTGCCAGCAGTACGGGGGATTCTGGAAACACCATATATTTT
TRBD1 | TRBJ2-5 | TRBV5-8 | NA | CASSSLTGGRATQYF | TGTGCCAGCAGCTCCTTGACAGGGGGACGCGCGACCCAGTACTTC
NA | TRBJ1-2 | TRBV5-6 | NA | CASSRGDGNYGYTF | TGTGCCAGCAGCCGAGGAGACGGTAACTATGGCTACACCTTC
NA | TRBJ1-2 | TRBV12-3/TRBV12-4 | NA | CASSLVGGNGYTF | TGTGCCAGCAGTTTAGTAGGAGGTAATGGCTACACCTTC
NA | TRBJ2-2 | TRBV7-2 | NA | CASSLVFGVYTNTGELFF | TGTGCCAGCAGCTTAGTATTCGGAGTTTATACGAACACCGGGGAGCTGTTTTTT
NA | TRBJ1-6 | TRBV5-6 | once | CASRFRSNSPLHF | TGTGCCAGCCGCTTCAGATCAAATTCACCCCTCCACTTT
NA | TRBJ2-7 | TRBV5-1 | many | CASSLDRAYEQYF | TGCGCCAGCAGCTTGGACAGGGCCTACGAGCAGTACTTC
TRBD2 | TRBJ2-1 | TRBV5-1 | NA | CASTPKLAGARDEQFF | TGCGCCAGCACCCCAAAACTAGCGGGAGCTCGCGATGAGCAGTTCTTC
TRBD2 | TRBJ2-1 | TRBV6-5 | once | CASSYSSGRAAEQFF | TGTGCCAGCAGTTACTCTAGCGGGCGAGCCGCTGAGCAGTTCTTC